These 27 T cell receptor beta chains originate from one sample sequenced in a study of T cell responses to AZD1222 COVID-19 vaccine. Data came from immunoSEQ multiplex PCR; TCRdb stores just in-frame clones and leaves some out. The repertoire consists of some 120,000 clones, with roughly 90% occurring once and the leading ten covering 4% to 5%. The sample in question was peripheral blood, obtained on day 0 of AZD1222 vaccination. The receptors shown here come from an adult in good health.

This chain connects TRBV7-9 to TRBJ1-4, with TRBD1 identical over 9 bases. The length of the CDR3 is 15 residues. Per the germline V gene, CDR1 is SEHNR and CDR2 is FQNEAQ (reference sequence). Trimming took 11 bases from V and 4 from J; bases not matched to a gene: 11. In DNA form, the CDR3 reads TGTGCCGGTTCCAACAGGGGGCAAAGTAATGAAAAACTGTTTTTT. The encoded protein is CAGSNRGQSNEKLFF.

The chain recombines TRBV7-9 with TRBJ2-2; D may be TRBD2 (5 bases). This CDR3 contains 19 residues. V was trimmed by 4 bases and J by 0 bases, leaving 21 bases between them. The germline V gene has CDR1 SEHNR and CDR2 FQNEAQ (reference sequence). This chain's CDR3 is CASSSNKLPGSTNTGELFF. The CDR3 nucleotides are TGTGCCAGCAGCTCTAACAAGCTCCCGGGGAGCACGAACACCGGGGAGCTGTTTTTT.

V usage is TRBV6-5 and J usage is TRBJ1-4; possible D gene TRBD1, 6 bases. The V end was cut by 0 bases, the J end by 4 bases, with 12 bases between. Germline CDR1 and CDR2: MNHEY and SVGAGI. The CDR3 runs to 16 residues. The CDR3 region has the DNA TGTGCCAGCAGTTACTCGGTTCGGGGGCGTAATGAAAAACTGTTTTTT. Translation: CASSYSVRGRNEKLFF.

CDR3: CSVSGYGYTF. CDR3 DNA: TGCAGCGTCTCGGGCTATGGCTACACCTTC. The V and J genes are TRBV29-1 and TRBJ1-2; D unresolved. This CDR3 is 10 amino acids long. Trimming took 6 bases from V and 4 from J, leaving 6 bases between them. Germline lookup yields CDR1 SQVTM and CDR2 ANQGSEA.

V usage is TRBV7-2 and J usage is TRBJ2-1; perhaps D is TRBD1 or TRBD2 (6 bases each). The CDR3 has 18 amino acids. With 3 bases removed from V and 3 bases from J, the gap between germline ends came to 21 bases. CDR1 and CDR2 from the germline V gene are SGHTA and FQGNSA. CDR3 nucleotides: TGTGCCAGCAGCTTCCCCCGGGGAGGACAGACCAACTACAATGAGCAGTTCTTC. It translates to CASSFPRGGQTNYNEQFF. The full variable domain, its missing parts supplied by reference TRBV7-2 and TRBJ2-1, is GAGVSQSPSNKVTEKGKDVELRCDPISGHTALYWYRQSLGQGLEFLIYFQGNSAPDKSGLPSDRFSAERTGGSVSTLTIQRTQQEDSAVYLCASSFPRGGQTNYNEQFFGPGTRLTVL.

The J gene is TRBJ1-3, the V gene TRBV28; the D is unclear. V lost 1 base and J 0 bases, leaving 16 bases between the germline ends. The CDR3 loop spans 18 amino acids. The V gene's germline CDR1 is MDHEN and CDR2 SYDVKM. The CDR3 sequence is CASSLFPPDTVSGNTIYF. The CDR3 nucleotides read TGTGCCAGCAGTTTATTCCCCCCTGACACAGTCTCTGGAAACACCATATATTTT.

This clone was observed a single time. This sequence joins TRBV4-3 and TRBJ2-7; D perhaps matches TRBD2 (5 bases). Germline V CDR1 and CDR2: LGHNA, YSLEER. The ends were cut back, 0 bases at V and 2 bases at J, with 11 bases in the middle. The CDR3 has 15 amino acids. CDR3 nucleotides: TGCGCCAGCAGCCAAGATGGCACCGGGGCCTACGAGCAGTACTTC. It encodes CASSQDGTGAYEQYF.

This clone was seen only once. V and J are TRBV28 and TRBJ1-5, with D maybe TRBD1 (6 bases). The CDR3 extends over 13 amino acids. Germline V gene sequence: CDR1 MDHEN, CDR2 SYDVKM. The V gene lost 8 bases and the J gene lost 0 bases, with 8 bases spanning the gap. Written as DNA, the CDR3 is TGTGCCAGCGACAGGTTTAGCAATCAGCCCCAGCATTTT. Protein sequence: CASDRFSNQPQHF.

This chain connects TRBV3-1 (or the pseudogene TRBV3-2) to TRBJ2-7, with TRBD1 matching over 9 bases. CDR1 and CDR2 from the germline V gene are LGHDT and YNNKEL (reference sequence). The CDR3 covers 13 residues. J lost 7 bases, V lost 7 bases, and 8 bases had no gene match. CDR3 coding DNA: TGTGCCAGCAACTCCGCGGGACAGGGAGAGCAGTACTTC. Its translation is CASNSAGQGEQYF.

V usage is TRBV9 and J usage is TRBJ2-1; no definite D call. The CDR3 is 12 residues long. Germline V gene data show CDR1 as SGDLS and CDR2 as YYNGEE. The ends were cut back, 4 bases at V and 9 bases at J, with 11 bases in the middle. This CDR3 reads CASSSNGPEQFF. The CDR3 DNA reads TGTGCCAGCAGCTCCAATGGGCCTGAGCAGTTCTTC.

In regard to this clone: The same CDR3 is also encoded by other DNA sequences in this sample. The chain combines TRBV19 with TRBJ1-5, with unresolved D. Germline V gene data show CDR1 as LNHDA and CDR2 as SQIVND (reference sequence). There are 13 residues in the CDR3. With 9 bases removed from V and 4 bases from J, the gap between germline ends came to 13 bases. The CDR3 reads CASTGLGNQPQHF. Here the CDR3 DNA reads TGTGCCAGCACGGGCCTGGGGAATCAGCCCCAGCATTTT.

This clone has only one observation. The CDR3 protein is CASSLASRAETQYF. CDR3 nucleotides: TGCGCCAGCAGCTTGGCCTCCCGAGCCGAGACCCAGTACTTC. The gene calls are TRBV5-1 and TRBJ2-5, with D unclear. Trimming shortened V by 0 bases and J by 5 bases, and 11 bases separated the two germline ends. Germline CDR1 and CDR2: SGHRS and YFSETQ. This CDR3 spans 14 amino acids. The whole variable domain, remainder taken from reference TRBV5-1 and TRBJ2-5, is KAGVTQTPRYLIKTRGQQVTLSCSPISGHRSVSWYQQTPGQGLQFLFEYFSETQRNKGNFPGRFSGRQFSNSRSEMNVSTLELGDSALYLCASSLASRAETQYFGPGTRLLVL.

The chain has TRBV7-9 and TRBJ1-1; no clear D gene. Trimming stripped 5 bases from V and 0 bases from J, with 10 bases between. Germline-derived CDR1 and CDR2 are SEHNR and FQNEAQ (reference sequence). The CDR3 contains 14 residues. DNA for the CDR3: TGTGCCAGCAGCCGGGTCAGCATGAACACTGAAGCTTTCTTT. Protein: CASSRVSMNTEAFF. The full variable domain, its missing parts supplied by reference TRBV7-9 and TRBJ1-1, is DTGVSQNPRHKITKRGQNVTFRCDPISEHNRLYWYRQTLGQGPEFLTYFQNEAQLEKSRLLSDRFSAERPKGSFSTLEIQRTEQGDSAMYLCASSRVSMNTEAFFGQGTRLTVV.

The CDR3 here is CASSVFNTGELFF. The CDR3 nucleotides read TGTGCCAGCAGCGTGTTCAACACCGGGGAGCTGTTTTTT. The chain has TRBV9 and TRBJ2-2; D remains ambiguous. This CDR3 region has 13 residues. Germline-derived CDR1 and CDR2 are SGDLS and YYNGEE. V lost 2 bases and J 2 bases, leaving 4 bases between the germline ends.

This chain uses TRBV5-5 with TRBJ1-1; no reliable D call. From germline, CDR1 is SGHKS and CDR2 YYEKEE (reference sequence). CDR3 size: 16 residues. The germline V and J ends were trimmed by 0 bases and 4 bases, with 16 bases remaining between them. The CDR3 spells CASSLAAGDRGTEAFF. For the CDR3, the DNA is TGTGCCAGCAGCTTGGCCGCAGGCGACCGGGGCACTGAAGCTTTCTTT.

V usage is TRBV28 and J usage is TRBJ1-2; 10 nucleotides match TRBD1. V was pared by 5 bases and J by 8 bases, with 14 bases of the junction left unmatched. The CDR3 loop spans 16 amino acids. CDR1 is MDHEN and CDR2 is SYDVKM in the germline V gene. The CDR3 loop is CASSPRTGGLSGGYTF. The CDR3 nucleotides read TGTGCCAGCAGTCCGAGGACAGGGGGACTCTCAGGGGGCTACACCTTC.

This chain connects TRBV6-5 to TRBJ2-5, with D maybe TRBD1 (6 bases). V lost 4 bases and J lost 0, with 12 bases in between. The CDR3 loop spans 15 amino acids. Looked up from germline, CDR1 is MNHEY and CDR2 is SVGAGI. The CDR3 protein is CASSSRGSYQETQYF. The CDR3 DNA reads TGTGCCAGCAGTTCTAGGGGGTCCTACCAAGAGACCCAGTACTTC.

The chain uses TRBV5-1 and TRBJ2-7; 12 bases map to TRBD1. This CDR3 region has 14 residues. V shed 5 bases, J shed 6 bases, and the junction held 6 bases outside the gene matches. Germline lookup yields CDR1 SGHRS and CDR2 YFSETQ. This CDR3 reads CASRAGDRGLEQYF. In nucleotides, the CDR3 is TGCGCCAGCAGAGCGGGGGACAGGGGGCTCGAGCAGTACTTC.

The chain couples TRBV3-1 (or the pseudogene TRBV3-2) to TRBJ1-2; TRBD1 is a possible D gene (5 bases). The V gene lost 8 bases and the J gene lost 2 bases, with 9 bases spanning the gap. The CDR3 totals 12 residues. Germline V gene sequence: CDR1 LGHDT, CDR2 YNNKEL (reference sequence). The CDR3 loop is CASGAGNYGYTF. The CDR3 DNA sequence: TGTGCCAGCGGGGCGGGGAACTATGGCTACACCTTC.

The chain uses TRBV19 and TRBJ1-2; D is unresolved. The germline V gene has CDR1 LNHDA and CDR2 SQIVND (reference sequence). Trimming cost V 8 bases and J 4 bases, with 8 bases left between them. CDR3 size: 11 residues. For the CDR3, the DNA is TGTGCCAGTTCGGCAGGCTATGGCTACACCTTC. As protein: CASSAGYGYTF. Full variable domain (rest looked up from reference TRBV19 and TRBJ1-2): DGGITQSPKYLFRKEGQNVTLSCEQNLNHDAMYWYRQDPGQGLRLIYYSQIVNDFQKGDIAEGYSVSREKKESFPLTVTSAQKNPTAFYLCASSAGYGYTFGSGTRLTVV.

The chain joins TRBV29-1 to TRBJ2-7; D is undetermined. CDR3 length equals 10 residues. The germline gives CDR1 SQVTM, CDR2 ANQGSEA. The ends were cut back, 3 bases at V and 5 bases at J, with 5 bases in the middle. CDR3 region: CSVDDNEQYF. CDR3 DNA: TGCAGCGTTGATGATAACGAGCAGTACTTC.

This chain links TRBV9 with TRBJ2-6; D may be TRBD2 (6 bases). This CDR3 has 20 amino acids. V was clipped by 3 bases and J by 1 base, with 23 bases between them. Germline V gives CDR1 SGDLS, CDR2 YYNGEE. The CDR3 loop is CASSAFFFGGTVSGANVLTF. CDR3 sequence (DNA): TGTGCCAGCAGCGCCTTTTTCTTTGGGGGGACTGTTTCTGGGGCCAACGTCCTGACTTTC.

The J gene is TRBJ2-5, the V gene TRBV28; either TRBD1 or TRBD2 may fit D (5 bases each). Trimming took off 2 bases at V and 1 base at J, with 14 bases between the two ends. CDR3 length: 16 amino acids. Germline V gene lookup returns CDR1 MDHEN and CDR2 SYDVKM. The CDR3 here is CASSLGQGRGQETQYF. CDR3 DNA sequence: TGTGCCAGCAGTTTAGGGCAGGGACGGGGCCAAGAGACCCAGTACTTC.

The gene calls are TRBV25-1 and TRBJ1-4; TRBD1 is a possible D gene (6 bases). Trimming took off 0 bases at V and 6 bases at J, with 8 bases between the two ends. Germline V gives CDR1 MGHDK, CDR2 SYGVNS. The CDR3 sequence is 14 residues long. As DNA, the CDR3 is TGTGCCAGCAGTGAATACAGGGGAGATGAAAAACTGTTTTTT. This encodes CASSEYRGDEKLFF.

The genes are TRBV30 and TRBJ2-5; D unclear. Looked up from germline, CDR1 is GTSNPN and CDR2 is SVGIG (reference sequence). This CDR3 spans 15 amino acids. Trimming removed 0 bases at V and 4 bases at J, with 15 bases between. CDR3 sequence: CAWSVSQALGETQYF. The CDR3 DNA follows: TGTGCCTGGAGTGTCTCCCAGGCCCTCGGAGAGACCCAGTACTTC.

V and J are TRBV28 and TRBJ2-1; 8 nucleotides agree with TRBD2. Looked up from germline, CDR1 is MDHEN and CDR2 is SYDVKM. The trim removed 5 bases at V and 3 bases at J, leaving 6 bases unmatched. This CDR3 spans 15 amino acids. The CDR3: CASSRTGGNYNEQFF. In DNA form, the CDR3 reads TGTGCCAGCAGTAGGACGGGGGGGAACTACAATGAGCAGTTCTTC.

The rearrangement links TRBV6-1 to TRBJ1-5; maybe TRBD1 (6 bases). CDR1 is MNHNS and CDR2 is SASEGT in the germline V gene. The CDR3 contains 15 residues. V shed 3 bases and J shed 7 bases, with 16 bases lying between them. As DNA, the CDR3 is TGTGCCAGCAGTGACGTCGGGGGGGGCGGGCAGCCCCAGCATTTT. It codes for CASSDVGGGGQPQHF.